Each of the 27 T cell receptor beta chains below was sequenced from the same sample in a study of blood T cell repertoires in COVID-19. TCRdb keeps only in-frame clones here, not all; method: immunoSEQ multiplex PCR. The table has roughly 150,000 clones, roughly 85% seen once. The sequencing input was PBMCs or T cells enriched from blood (not recorded which). Receptor source: a woman aged 70-85 years in a cohort exposed to, infected with or recovered from COVID-19 (not recorded which).

This clone appeared once. J is TRBJ2-1 and V is TRBV29-1, with 10 bases that match TRBD2. The V segment lost 0 bases and the J segment 2 bases; nucleotides outside the gene matches: 19. Looked up from germline, CDR1 is SQVTM and CDR2 is ANQGSEA. The CDR3 spans 21 residues. CDR3 region: CSVEDLFSGASGSSPYNEQFF. As DNA, the CDR3 is TGCAGCGTTGAAGATCTTTTCTCAGGGGCTAGCGGGAGTTCCCCCTACAATGAGCAGTTCTTC.

This chain joins TRBV6-2 or TRBV6-3 and TRBJ1-1, with a possible D match to TRBD1 (6 bases). This CDR3 region has 13 residues. V was shortened by 4 bases and J by 4 bases, with 10 bases between the two germline ends. CDR1 and CDR2 from the germline V gene are MNHEY and SVGEGT. CDR3 amino acids: CASSLQGGTEAFF. The DNA for the CDR3 is TGTGCCAGCAGTTTACAGGGCGGCACTGAAGCTTTCTTT.

The V call is TRBV12-3 or TRBV12-4, the J call TRBJ2-5; the D is unclear. V lost 4 bases, J lost 4 bases, and 4 bases lay in between. The CDR3 is 11 amino acids. The CDR3 region is CASSYRETQYF. CDR3 bases: TGTGCCAGCAGTTACAGAGAGACCCAGTACTTC.

V is TRBV2 and J is TRBJ1-1, with 7 positions matching TRBD1. With V trimmed by 4 bases and J by 7 bases, 18 bases remained unmatched. The CDR3 has 17 amino acids. Germline V CDR1 and CDR2: SNHLY, FYNNEI. CDR3 in DNA: TGTGCCAGCAGTGGGCCTTCCGACAGGGACCGACGGATTGAAGCTTTCTTT. Amino acids: CASSGPSDRDRRIEAFF.

This chain links TRBV11-3 with TRBJ2-1, with D possibly being TRBD2 (5 bases). With 0 bases removed from V and 0 bases from J, the gap between germline ends came to 9 bases. The CDR3 consists of 16 residues. Germline V gives CDR1 SGHNT, CDR2 YENEEA. CDR3 coding DNA: TGTGCCAGCAGCTTAGAGCGGGCTAGCTCCTACAATGAGCAGTTCTTC. Its translation is CASSLERASSYNEQFF.

The gene calls are TRBV5-6 and TRBJ1-2, with 10 bases identical to TRBD1. With V trimmed by 0 bases and J by 6 bases, 5 bases remained unmatched. Germline assignment: CDR1 SGHDT and CDR2 YYEEEE. The CDR3 consists of 15 residues. CDR3: CASSLVGTGVDGYTF. Written as DNA, the CDR3 is TGTGCCAGCAGCTTGGTGGGGACAGGGGTCGATGGCTACACCTTC.

This clone was observed a few times. V is TRBV5-1 and J is TRBJ2-7; TRBD2 is a possible D gene (5 bases). V lost 1 base to trimming and J lost 4 bases, with 6 bases between them. Germline values: CDR1 SGHRS, CDR2 YFSETQ. The length of the CDR3 is 12 residues. Here the CDR3 DNA reads TGCGCCAGCAGCTTGTCGGGGTACGAGCAGTACTTC. This translates into CASSLSGYEQYF.

This clone has only one observation. This sequence joins TRBV27 and TRBJ1-5; D is unclear. Trimming cost V 5 bases and J 9 bases, with 17 bases left between them. CDR3 size: 14 residues. Per the germline V gene, CDR1 is MNHEY and CDR2 is SMNVEV (reference sequence). CDR3 DNA: TGTGCCAGCAGTACTATTCGCGAAAAGTGGCCCCAGCATTTT. This translates into CASSTIREKWPQHF.

The J gene is TRBJ1-2, the V gene TRBV12-5, with 8 bases lining up with TRBD1. This CDR3 region has 16 residues. V gave up 2 bases and J gave up 4 bases; unmatched junction bases: 9. In germline, CDR1 is LGHNT, CDR2 FRNRAP. CDR3 in DNA: TGTGCTAGTGGTTTGCCTACCCCAGGGGGCCTCTATGGCTACACCTTC. It specifies CASGLPTPGGLYGYTF.

This chain links TRBV2 with TRBJ2-5, with TRBD2 matching over 9 bases. This CDR3 comprises 14 residues. Germline V lookup: CDR1 SNHLY, CDR2 FYNNEI. V lost 4 bases and J lost 5; bases outside the gene matches: 5. The DNA for the CDR3 is TGTGCCAGCAGTGTGCGGGAGGGCCCGGAGACCCAGTACTTC. Encoded protein: CASSVREGPETQYF.

V is TRBV5-1 and J is TRBJ1-1; D perhaps matches TRBD1 (5 bases). V was trimmed by 4 bases and J by 10 bases, leaving 11 bases between them. Germline V gene lookup returns CDR1 SGHRS and CDR2 YFSETQ. This CDR3 contains 11 residues. Here the CDR3 DNA reads TGCGCCAGCAGCGGGGAGGGGCGAGCTTTCTTT. It encodes CASSGEGRAFF.

The genes are TRBV7-2 and TRBJ1-5; D not resolved. Trimming removed 5 bases at V and 2 bases at J, with 10 bases between. CDR1 is SGHTA and CDR2 is FQGNSA in the germline V gene. CDR3 length equals 14 residues. CDR3 protein: CASSQQVGNQPQHF. DNA of the CDR3: TGTGCCAGCAGCCAACAAGTGGGCAATCAGCCCCAGCATTTT.

The J gene is TRBJ1-5, the V gene TRBV4-1; 7 nucleotides match TRBD1. The J segment lost 5 bases and the V segment lost 0 bases, leaving 7 bases of the junction unmatched. This CDR3 contains 16 residues. Germline V gives CDR1 MGHRA, CDR2 YSYEKL. The CDR3 bases are TGCGCCAGCAGCCAAGATGGGACAGTAAAACATCAGCCCCAGCATTTT. It is translated as CASSQDGTVKHQPQHF.

This clone was seen only once. The chain joins TRBV6-5 to TRBJ2-7; 7 bases line up with TRBD2. After removal of 6 bases from V and 0 bases from J, the junction contained 8 bases not matched to a gene. The CDR3 is 15 amino acids. Per the germline V gene, CDR1 is MNHEY and CDR2 is SVGAGI. The CDR3 region is CASSRPGGSSYEQYF. In DNA form, the CDR3 reads TGTGCCAGCAGCCGTCCGGGGGGTAGCTCCTACGAGCAGTACTTC.

The chain has TRBV10-3 and TRBJ2-7; TRBD2 agrees at 7 bases. Germline V gene lookup returns CDR1 ENHRY and CDR2 SYGVKD. There are 15 residues in the CDR3. J was trimmed by 4 bases and V by 6 bases; bases with no gene match: 12. This CDR3 is CAISSQLAAEYEQYF. As DNA, the CDR3 is TGTGCCATCAGCTCACAGCTAGCGGCCGAATACGAGCAGTACTTC.

The chain has TRBV5-1 and TRBJ1-2; 9 nucleotides match TRBD1. Trimming cost V 0 bases and J 4 bases; bases outside gene matches: 16. Germline-derived CDR1 and CDR2 are SGHRS and YFSETQ. The CDR3 covers 19 residues. CDR3: CASSLAVGHRGRGGYGYTF. The CDR3 nucleotides are TGCGCCAGCAGCTTGGCCGTTGGCCACAGGGGGCGAGGTGGCTATGGCTACACCTTC.

The chain couples TRBV5-5 to TRBJ2-1, with 10 nucleotides matching TRBD1. Losses at the gene ends were 4 bases for V and 6 bases for J; bases not matched to a gene: 7. The CDR3 is made up of 15 amino acids. Germline V lookup: CDR1 SGHKS, CDR2 YYEKEE (reference sequence). The CDR3 DNA sequence: TGTGCCAGCAGCCCCCGACAGGGGGCGAGCAATGAGCAGTTCTTC. It is translated as CASSPRQGASNEQFF.

This chain uses TRBV7-8 with TRBJ2-1, with D possibly TRBD2 on 5 matching bases. CDR1 and CDR2 (germline): SGHVS, FQNEAQ. Trimming stripped 4 bases from V and 1 base from J, with 11 bases between. There are 15 residues in the CDR3. The CDR3 region is CASSSTRGSYNEQFF. Written as DNA, the CDR3 is TGTGCCAGCAGCTCCACACGGGGTTCCTACAATGAGCAGTTCTTC. The full variable domain, rest sourced from reference TRBV7-8 and TRBJ2-1, is GAGVSQSPRYKVAKRGQDVALRCDPISGHVSLFWYQQALGQGPEFLTYFQNEAQLDKSGLPSDRFFAERPEGSVSTLKIQRTQQEDSAVYLCASSSTRGSYNEQFFGPGTRLTVL.

This chain's CDR3 is CASSPGGGDTQYF. CDR3 sequence (DNA): TGCGCCAGCAGCCCCGGCGGAGGGGATACGCAGTATTTT. The V gene is TRBV5-1, the J gene TRBJ2-3; possibly TRBD2 for D (6 bases). Germline CDR1 SGHRS, CDR2 YFSETQ. The CDR3 is 13 residues long. Trimming removed 4 bases at V and 6 bases at J, with 12 bases between.

The V call is TRBV2, the J call TRBJ2-5; 8 bases fit TRBD2. J lost 5 bases, V lost 7 bases, and 6 bases had no gene match. Germline CDR1 SNHLY, CDR2 FYNNEI. There are 13 residues in the CDR3. The CDR3 nucleotides read TGTGCCAGCATAGCGGGACGCTGGGAGACCCAGTACTTC. Translating gives CASIAGRWETQYF.

The chain is built from TRBV3-1 (or the pseudogene TRBV3-2) and TRBJ2-7, with a tentative D call TRBD1 (6 bases). V dropped 4 bases and J dropped 4 bases, with 11 bases sitting between them. Germline V gene data show CDR1 as LGHDT and CDR2 as YNNKEL (reference sequence). CDR3 length equals 13 residues. CDR3 nucleotide sequence: TGTGCCAGCAGCCTACTTACAGGGTACGAGCAGTACTTC. It specifies CASSLLTGYEQYF.

The chain joins TRBV4-3 to TRBJ2-7; 9 nucleotides align to TRBD2. Per germline, CDR1 LGHNA and CDR2 YSLEER. The CDR3 loop spans 15 amino acids. Trimming cost V 4 bases and J 1 base; bases outside gene matches: 5. The CDR3 sequence: CASSPSSGSSYEQYF. The CDR3 DNA follows: TGCGCCAGCAGCCCGAGTAGCGGGAGTTCCTACGAGCAGTACTTC.

This clone has only one observation. The chain employs TRBV7-2 and TRBJ2-1; 14 nucleotides agree with TRBD2. Germline CDR1 SGHTA, CDR2 FQGNSA. V lost 6 bases to trimming and J lost 4 bases; unmatched junction nucleotides: 8. The CDR3 totals 17 residues. CDR3 nucleotide sequence: TGTGCCAGCAGGCGACTAGCGGGAGGGCCGGGGTACAATGAGCAGTTCTTC. This encodes CASRRLAGGPGYNEQFF.

This chain connects TRBV3-1 (or the pseudogene TRBV3-2) to TRBJ1-1, with D possibly matching TRBD1 (5 bases). Per the germline V gene, CDR1 is LGHDT and CDR2 is YNNKEL (reference sequence). This CDR3 region has 15 residues. With 6 bases removed from V and 8 bases from J, the gap between germline ends came to 22 bases. CDR3 protein: CASRDSQIGQGEAFF. The CDR3 region has the DNA TGTGCCAGCAGAGACAGCCAGATCGGGCAGGGCGAAGCTTTCTTT.

The chain couples TRBV27 to TRBJ2-7; 7 bases map to TRBD1. The CDR3 covers 13 residues. V dropped 10 bases and J dropped 1; count of bases not matched to a gene: 7. Per germline, CDR1 MNHEY and CDR2 SMNVEV (reference sequence). The CDR3 region has the DNA TGTGCCACCGGGACAGTTCTATCCTACGAGCAGTACTTC. Translated: CATGTVLSYEQYF.

In this sample, this clone turned up once. The chain combines TRBV2 with TRBJ2-7, with TRBD1 matching over 10 bases. With 6 bases clipped from V and 5 bases from J, the junction kept 1 base outside the gene matches. The CDR3 loop spans 12 amino acids. Per germline, CDR1 SNHLY and CDR2 FYNNEI. CDR3 DNA sequence: TGTGCCAGCAGGGGGACAGGGGACGAGCAGTACTTC. The encoded protein is CASRGTGDEQYF. The full variable domain, in which reference TRBV2 and TRBJ2-7 provide the parts outside the CDR3, is EPEVTQTPSHQVTQMGQEVILRCVPISNHLYFYWYRQILGQKVEFLVSFYNNEISEKSEIFDDQFSVERPDGSNFTLKIRSTKLEDSAMYFCASRGTGDEQYFGPGTRLTVT.

V is TRBV4-1 and J is TRBJ1-5; D is perhaps TRBD1 (5 bases). This CDR3 comprises 14 residues. V was clipped by 3 bases and J by 4 bases, with 10 bases between them. Germline assignment: CDR1 MGHRA and CDR2 YSYEKL. Here the CDR3 reads CASSHRVLNQPQHF. CDR3 nucleotide sequence: TGCGCCAGCAGCCACAGGGTCCTTAATCAGCCCCAGCATTTT.